This is a list of T cell receptor beta chains from one sample in a study of blood T cell repertoires in COVID-19. The protocol was immunoSEQ multiplex PCR, while the TCRdb copy is restricted to in-frame clones and leaves out a portion. The data contain 90,000 to 100,000 clones, around 80% of them seen just once; the ten biggest clones take up 24%. Sequenced material: peripheral blood. Source of these receptors: a man between 65 and 85 years old with acute or convalescent COVID-19. Each CDR3 is given with its conserved first and last residue. A D gene is named only where the DNA matches it firmly. Rows may omit the clone size; those that give it use once, few, many or a size class.

clone size,D gene,J gene,V gene,CDR3 DNA,CDR3 protein
few,TRBD1,TRBJ2-2,TRBV7-8,TGTGCCAGCAGCTTAGGACAGGGAGATTCGAACACCGGGGAGCTGTTTTTT,CASSLGQGDSNTGELFF
.,TRBD2,TRBJ2-5,TRBV4-3,TGCGCCAGCAGCCAGAATAGCGGGCAAGAGACCCAGTACTTC,CASSQNSGQETQYF
few,.,TRBJ2-6,TRBV2,TGTGCCAGCAGTGAACGTAGCTCTGGGGCCAACGTCCTGACTTTC,CASSERSSGANVLTF
.,TRBD2,TRBJ2-2,TRBV25-1,TGTGCCAGCAGTGAGCGAAGCGGGAGGCTCACCGGGGAGCTGTTTTTT,CASSERSGRLTGELFF
.,.,TRBJ1-5,TRBV4-3,TGCGCCAGCAGCCAAGAGGCTCGCCAGCCCCAGCATTTT,CASSQEARQPQHF
.,.,TRBJ2-2,TRBV9,TGTGCCAGCAGCGCTAGAGGTGACACCGGGGAGCTGTTTTTT,CASSARGDTGELFF
.,TRBD1,TRBJ2-2,TRBV2,TGTGCCAGCAGTGAGGGACAGCCCGGGGAGCTGTTTTTT,CASSEGQPGELFF
.,TRBD2,TRBJ2-3,TRBV13,TGTGCCAGCAGCTCATTGACTAGCGGGGACACAGATACGCAGTATTTT,CASSSLTSGDTDTQYF
.,TRBD2,TRBJ2-2,TRBV5-4,TGTGCCAGCAGCCCGGGGGGTCCGGGACTAGCGCCCGGGGAGCTGTTTTTT,CASSPGGPGLAPGELFF
.,TRBD1,TRBJ1-6,TRBV27,TGTGCCAGCGCACAGGGGGCTTCCTATAATTCACCCCTCCACTTT,CASAQGASYNSPLHF
.,TRBD1,TRBJ2-2,TRBV18,TGTGCCAGCTCACGGGACAGGGGGCGTGACGGGGAGCTGTTTTTT,CASSRDRGRDGELFF
.,.,TRBJ2-5,TRBV5-8,TGTGCCAGCAGCCCGATTCCGAATGTCGGGACCCAGTACTTC,CASSPIPNVGTQYF
.,TRBD2,TRBJ2-1,TRBV19,TGTGCCAGTAGTAGCTTCACTGTACTAGCGGGAGGCCATGAGCAGTTCTTC,CASSSFTVLAGGHEQFF
.,.,TRBJ2-7,TRBV12-3/TRBV12-4,TGTGCCAGCAGTTTATCGCGGGGAGGCGAGCAGTACTTC,CASSLSRGGEQYF
.,TRBD1,TRBJ2-5,TRBV7-9,TGTGCCAGCAGCTTGGGACAGGCCCAAGAGACCCAGTACTTC,CASSLGQAQETQYF
once,TRBD2,TRBJ2-7,TRBV18,TGTGCCAGCTCACCGGGAGGGTTCAACGAGCAGTACTTC,CASSPGGFNEQYF
.,TRBD2,TRBJ2-7,TRBV5-4,TGTGCCAGCAGCAAAGCGGGAGGGCTCGACGAGCAGTACTTC,CASSKAGGLDEQYF
.,.,TRBJ2-1,TRBV5-1,TGCGCCAGCAGCTTTGGTCCGGCAGGGATGTACAATGAGCAGTTCTTC,CASSFGPAGMYNEQFF
.,TRBD2,TRBJ2-2,TRBV5-1,TGCGCCAGCAGCACTCGACCAGTAGCGGGAGAGGATACCGGGGAGCTGTTTTTT,CASSTRPVAGEDTGELFF
.,TRBD1,TRBJ1-1,TRBV5-1,TGCGCCAGCAGCGCGGGACAGTCCAACACTGAAGCTTTCTTT,CASSAGQSNTEAFF
.,TRBD1,TRBJ1-1,TRBV28,TGTGCCAGCAGCTCACCCTTGACAGGGCAGAACACTGAAGCTTTCTTT,CASSSPLTGQNTEAFF
.,TRBD2,TRBJ2-1,TRBV25-1,TGTGCCAGCAGTGACATAGGACTAGCGGACAATGAGCAGTTCTTC,CASSDIGLADNEQFF
.,.,TRBJ2-3,TRBV5-8,TGTGCCAGCAGTCCGTGGTGGGGCAACCCACGGGCCACAGATACGCAGTATTTT,CASSPWWGNPRATDTQYF
.,.,TRBJ1-5,TRBV18,TGTGCCAGCTCACCCGGGGGGTCACTCCAGCCCCAGCATTTT,CASSPGGSLQPQHF
.,TRBD2,TRBJ2-1,TRBV19,TGTGCCAGTAGTTTCTTAGCGGGTGAGCAGTTCTTC,CASSFLAGEQFF
.,TRBD1,TRBJ2-3,TRBV2,TGTGCCAGCAGCGTGGGACAGGGCACAGATACGCAGTATTTT,CASSVGQGTDTQYF
.,TRBD1,TRBJ1-4,TRBV7-9,TGTGCCAGCAGCTTAGTAGGGACAGATGAAAAACTGTTTTTT,CASSLVGTDEKLFF
.,.,TRBJ1-3,TRBV19,TGTGCCTCGGGGGAGGGACCCTCTGGAAACACCATATATTTT,CASGEGPSGNTIYF
.,.,TRBJ2-7,TRBV4-3,TGCGCCAGCAGCCAAGATAGCGGTAGCGCTTACGAGCAGTACTTC,CASSQDSGSAYEQYF
.,.,TRBJ2-1,TRBV21-1,TGTGCCAGCACCTCCCGGGACAGGGTCGGGAATGAGCAGTTCTTC,CASTSRDRVGNEQFF
.,.,TRBJ1-5,TRBV28,TGTGCCAGCAGTTTGGGGAGGCGCAATCAGCCCCAGCATTTT,CASSLGRRNQPQHF
.,.,TRBJ1-4,TRBV2,TGTGCCAGCAGTGAACGATCCAGGGATGAAAAACTGTTTTTT,CASSERSRDEKLFF
.,TRBD1,TRBJ1-2,TRBV11-2,TGTGCCAGCAGCGGCATGGACAGGGGGCAAGGCTACACCTTC,CASSGMDRGQGYTF
.,TRBD2,TRBJ2-5,TRBV29-1,TGCAGCGCCCCTAGCGGGAGTTCCCAAGAGACCCAGTACTTC,CSAPSGSSQETQYF
.,TRBD1,TRBJ2-2,TRBV5-1,TGCGCCAGCAGCTTTTCCCGGACAGGGCACACCGGGGAGCTGTTTTTT,CASSFSRTGHTGELFF